This T cell receptor (beta chain) originates from a study of T-cell reconstitution after alpha-beta-depleted transplantation in children. The germline V gene encodes CDR1 SQVTM and CDR2 ANQGSEA. This CDR3 has 13 amino acids. J gave up 2 bases and V 7 bases, and 8 bases lay outside the gene matches. Unique molecular identifiers were used in preparing the TCRbeta library. TCRdb re-derived calls from the PCR reads in MiXCR, one entry per CDR3 protein. This sample has some 390,000 distinct CDR3 sequences, with about a fifth found just once. This chain connects TRBV29-1 to TRBJ2-7, with 7 bases identical to TRBD1. This receptor was taken from a human donor who donated a stem cell graft to a child with acute myeloid leukemia. The source material was PBMCs from the stem cell graft donor, sampled from the stem cell graft. This CDR3 is CSARTGRTYEQYF. The CDR3 nucleotides are TGCAGCGCCCGGACAGGCCGAACCTACGAGCAGTACTTC.